The entry below gives a single T cell receptor beta chain sequence along with its context. The antigen remains unidentified. The V and J ends lost 3 bases and 5 bases, in that order; junction bases with no gene match: 1. Germline CDR1 SGHRS, CDR2 YFSETQ. This CDR3 spans 14 amino acids. The sample belongs to a study of neoadjuvant anti-PD-1 for oral cavity cancer. Turning to the study itself: Non-progressing patients received a fourth nivolumab dose near day 43, then surgery on days 50-56.

Study-wide findings and caveats: Larger post-treatment preexisting tumor clones tracked with greater tumor shrinkage.

Only in-frame clones appear in the TCRdb table, and some are missing; sequencing was by immunoSEQ multiplex PCR. The sample has approximately 7,800 clones, over 50% seen once. The source material was tumor tissue, sampled before nivolumab (anti-PD-1) treatment. The clonotype comes from a person aged 40 to 85 with oral cavity squamous cell carcinoma. The chain joins TRBV5-1 to TRBJ2-1; 11 nucleotides align to TRBD2. The CDR3 sequence: CASSSTSGNNEQFF. In DNA, the CDR3 is TGCGCCAGCAGCTCGACTAGCGGGAACAATGAGCAGTTCTTC.